The rows below give T cell receptor beta chains drawn from one sample of a study of shared clonotypes between healthy human individuals. Measured with immunoSEQ multiplex PCR; TCRdb has only the in-frame clones, and not every one. The sample yields millions of clones, over 85% seen once. Sequencing was performed on naive CD4+ T cells from PBMCs. Source of these receptors: a young man in good health. Some clones in this sample may be carry-over from other donors' samples. Both conserved end residues are part of each CDR3. The order of the fields is J gene, clone size, V gene, D gene, CDR3 DNA, CDR3 protein. A D gene is named only where the DNA matches it firmly. The size entry is marked missing in some rows and otherwise reads once, few, many or a size class.

J gene: TRBJ2-7
clone size: .
V gene: TRBV6-5
D gene: TRBD2
CDR3 DNA: TGTGCCAGCAGATCATCGCGCGGGAGCTTAGGGGAGCAGTACTTC
CDR3 protein: CASRSSRGSLGEQYF

J gene: TRBJ2-3
clone size: once
V gene: TRBV6-5
D gene: .
CDR3 DNA: TGTGCCAGCAGTTATTCGGGCATACACACAGATACGCAGTATTTT
CDR3 protein: CASSYSGIHTDTQYF

J gene: TRBJ2-1
clone size: once
V gene: TRBV6-5
D gene: .
CDR3 DNA: TGTGCCAGCAGTGGAACAGGGGGGAGGGATGAGCAGTTCTTC
CDR3 protein: CASSGTGGRDEQFF

J gene: TRBJ2-6
clone size: .
V gene: TRBV5-8
D gene: TRBD1
CDR3 DNA: TGTGCCAGCAGCTTGTACAGGGGGCCTGGGGCCAACGTCCTGACTTTC
CDR3 protein: CASSLYRGPGANVLTF

J gene: TRBJ2-3
clone size: .
V gene: TRBV9
D gene: TRBD2
CDR3 DNA: TGTGCCAGCAGCGTAACAGCGGGAGTTTCAGATACGCAGTATTTT
CDR3 protein: CASSVTAGVSDTQYF

J gene: TRBJ2-7
clone size: .
V gene: TRBV6-5
D gene: TRBD1
CDR3 DNA: TGTGCCAGCAGTTGGGACAGGGCCTCCCACGAGCAGTACTTC
CDR3 protein: CASSWDRASHEQYF

J gene: TRBJ2-7
clone size: .
V gene: TRBV19
D gene: TRBD1
CDR3 DNA: TGTGCCAGTAGTAGCCCCCGGGACAGCTACTACGAGCAGTACTTC
CDR3 protein: CASSSPRDSYYEQYF

J gene: TRBJ2-2
clone size: .
V gene: TRBV28
D gene: TRBD2
CDR3 DNA: TGTGCCAGCAGTTTCCCCGGGACCAGAAGTGGGGGGAGGGACACCGGGGAGCTGTTTTTT
CDR3 protein: CASSFPGTRSGGRDTGELFF

J gene: TRBJ2-7
clone size: .
V gene: TRBV28
D gene: .
CDR3 DNA: TGTGCCAGCAGTTTACCCGGCGGAGGGGGCGCGCAGTACTTC
CDR3 protein: CASSLPGGGGAQYF

J gene: TRBJ1-5
clone size: .
V gene: TRBV5-1
D gene: .
CDR3 DNA: TGCGCCAGCAGCTTGGAAGGGGAAGGCCAGCCCCAGCATTTT
CDR3 protein: CASSLEGEGQPQHF

J gene: TRBJ2-7
clone size: .
V gene: TRBV15
D gene: TRBD2
CDR3 DNA: TGTGCCACCAGCAGAGTCGGCGGGAGTTCTTACGAGCAGTACTTC
CDR3 protein: CATSRVGGSSYEQYF

J gene: TRBJ1-3
clone size: .
V gene: TRBV5-8
D gene: .
CDR3 DNA: TGTGCCAGCAGGGGTAGAGGTGGAAACACCATATATTTT
CDR3 protein: CASRGRGGNTIYF

J gene: TRBJ2-7
clone size: .
V gene: TRBV28
D gene: .
CDR3 DNA: TGTGCCAGCAGGGGACCCCCCGTGTACGAGCAGTACTTC
CDR3 protein: CASRGPPVYEQYF

J gene: TRBJ1-1
clone size: .
V gene: TRBV28
D gene: TRBD1
CDR3 DNA: TGTGCCAGCGGATTGGGGACAGCCCTCCTCCGAGCTTTCTTT
CDR3 protein: CASGLGTALLRAFF

J gene: TRBJ1-5
clone size: .
V gene: TRBV5-1
D gene: .
CDR3 DNA: TGCGCCAGCAGCTTGGGGGGGACGGATCAGCCCCAGCATTTT
CDR3 protein: CASSLGGTDQPQHF

J gene: TRBJ1-1
clone size: .
V gene: TRBV5-1
D gene: .
CDR3 DNA: TGCGCCAGCAGCTTTTCGCAGGGGAACACTGAAGCTTTCTTT
CDR3 protein: CASSFSQGNTEAFF

J gene: TRBJ2-1
clone size: .
V gene: TRBV7-9
D gene: .
CDR3 DNA: TGTGCCAGCAGCGTCGAGGTACAGGGGCAGTTCTTC
CDR3 protein: CASSVEVQGQFF

J gene: TRBJ2-5
clone size: .
V gene: TRBV6-5
D gene: TRBD2
CDR3 DNA: TGTGCCAGCAGTGGGACTAGCGGTTACCAAGAGACCCAGTACTTC
CDR3 protein: CASSGTSGYQETQYF

J gene: TRBJ2-1
clone size: once
V gene: TRBV11-3
D gene: TRBD2
CDR3 DNA: TGTGCCAGCAGCCTTCGCGGGAGGCAGCCCTACAATGAGCAGTTCTTC
CDR3 protein: CASSLRGRQPYNEQFF

J gene: TRBJ2-3
clone size: .
V gene: TRBV7-2
D gene: TRBD2
CDR3 DNA: TGTGCCAGCAGCTTTGAACGACTAGCGGCCAGGGGGTATTTT
CDR3 protein: CASSFERLAARGYF

J gene: TRBJ1-2
clone size: .
V gene: TRBV5-5
D gene: .
CDR3 DNA: TGTGCCAGCAGCCAATTGGGACCGACTTCTAACTATGGCTACACCTTC
CDR3 protein: CASSQLGPTSNYGYTF

J gene: TRBJ2-1
clone size: .
V gene: TRBV27
D gene: .
CDR3 DNA: TGTGCCAGCACAAAGGCCCTCTCCTACAATGAGCAGTTCTTC
CDR3 protein: CASTKALSYNEQFF

J gene: TRBJ2-1
clone size: .
V gene: TRBV6-1
D gene: .
CDR3 DNA: TGTGCCAGCAGGAGAGACTCCTACAATGAGCAGTTCTTC
CDR3 protein: CASRRDSYNEQFF

J gene: TRBJ2-6
clone size: once
V gene: TRBV6-1
D gene: TRBD2
CDR3 DNA: TGTGCCAGCAGTGAGACTAGCGGGAGGGCCTCCGGGGCCAACGTCCTGACTTTC
CDR3 protein: CASSETSGRASGANVLTF

J gene: TRBJ2-3
clone size: .
V gene: TRBV7-3
D gene: .
CDR3 DNA: TGTGCCAGCAGCTTAATCCGAGATACGCAGTATTTT
CDR3 protein: CASSLIRDTQYF

J gene: TRBJ2-7
clone size: .
V gene: TRBV10-1
D gene: TRBD2
CDR3 DNA: TGCGCCAGCAGTGTGGGGTCTAGCGGAAAACCTTACGAGCAGTACTTC
CDR3 protein: CASSVGSSGKPYEQYF

J gene: TRBJ2-7
clone size: .
V gene: TRBV5-1
D gene: .
CDR3 DNA: TGCGCCAGCAGCCCGGAGCCTCAGCCCTACGAGCAGTACTTC
CDR3 protein: CASSPEPQPYEQYF

J gene: TRBJ2-1
clone size: .
V gene: TRBV27
D gene: .
CDR3 DNA: TGTGCCAGCAGTTTCCTGGCAGGTCCCGCCGAGGGGGAGCAGTTCTTC
CDR3 protein: CASSFLAGPAEGEQFF

J gene: TRBJ1-5
clone size: .
V gene: TRBV6-1
D gene: TRBD1
CDR3 DNA: TGTGCCAGCAGTCAAGAGGTAATAGGACAGGGGGCCTCTCTTAGCAATCAGCCCCAGCATTTT
CDR3 protein: CASSQEVIGQGASLSNQPQHF

J gene: TRBJ1-1
clone size: .
V gene: TRBV28
D gene: .
CDR3 DNA: TGTGCCAGCATGGTTCGCGGCACTGAAGCTTTCTTT
CDR3 protein: CASMVRGTEAFF

J gene: TRBJ2-1
clone size: .
V gene: TRBV27
D gene: TRBD2
CDR3 DNA: TGTGCCAGCAGTCCCGCCCCTAGCGGAAACGCCAATGAGCAGTTCTTC
CDR3 protein: CASSPAPSGNANEQFF

J gene: TRBJ1-3
clone size: .
V gene: TRBV10-3
D gene: TRBD1
CDR3 DNA: TGTGCCATCACCACAGGACAGGGTATAGACACCATATATTTT
CDR3 protein: CAITTGQGIDTIYF

J gene: TRBJ1-2
clone size: .
V gene: TRBV4-2
D gene: TRBD1
CDR3 DNA: TGTGCCAGCAGCCAAGTTCGGGACAGCAACTATGGCTACACCTTC
CDR3 protein: CASSQVRDSNYGYTF

J gene: TRBJ2-1
clone size: once
V gene: TRBV2
D gene: .
CDR3 DNA: TGTGCCAGCAGTGGCTCGGGGGCGGGTGAGCAGTTCTTC
CDR3 protein: CASSGSGAGEQFF

J gene: TRBJ1-1
clone size: .
V gene: TRBV5-1
D gene: .
CDR3 DNA: TGCGCCAGCAGCCCATTGGGTCCGCGGAGCACTGAAGCTTTCTTT
CDR3 protein: CASSPLGPRSTEAFF

J gene: TRBJ2-1
clone size: .
V gene: TRBV5-1
D gene: TRBD2
CDR3 DNA: TGCGCCAGCACAACTAGCGGGAGCTCCTACAATGAGCAGTTCTTC
CDR3 protein: CASTTSGSSYNEQFF

J gene: TRBJ1-1
clone size: few
V gene: TRBV5-4
D gene: .
CDR3 DNA: TGTGCCAGCAGCTCCCGAGGGGACACTGAAGCTTTCTTT
CDR3 protein: CASSSRGDTEAFF

J gene: TRBJ2-3
clone size: .
V gene: TRBV5-3
D gene: TRBD2
CDR3 DNA: TGTGCCATTGAGGTGCGGGAGCCCGGAGAACGTACAGATACGCAGTATTTT
CDR3 protein: CAIEVREPGERTDTQYF

J gene: TRBJ2-3
clone size: .
V gene: TRBV5-1
D gene: .
CDR3 DNA: TGCGCCAGCAGCTCGACGCCGAGCACAGATACGCAGTATTTT
CDR3 protein: CASSSTPSTDTQYF

J gene: TRBJ1-5
clone size: .
V gene: TRBV28
D gene: .
CDR3 DNA: TGTGCCAGCAGTTTATACAGTTTCAATCAGCCCCAGCATTTT
CDR3 protein: CASSLYSFNQPQHF

J gene: TRBJ2-3
clone size: once
V gene: TRBV7-9
D gene: .
CDR3 DNA: TGTGCCAGCAGCTCTCCCGGAGGAGGTACGCAGTATTTT
CDR3 protein: CASSSPGGGTQYF

J gene: TRBJ2-3
clone size: once
V gene: TRBV19
D gene: TRBD1
CDR3 DNA: TGTGCCAGTAGCCCGGGACAGAGCCACCTGGGGACGCAGTATTTT
CDR3 protein: CASSPGQSHLGTQYF

J gene: TRBJ1-1
clone size: few
V gene: TRBV19
D gene: .
CDR3 DNA: TGTGCCAGTAGTCCCCGGACAGCCGAAGCTTTCTTT
CDR3 protein: CASSPRTAEAFF

J gene: TRBJ2-1
clone size: .
V gene: TRBV5-6
D gene: .
CDR3 DNA: TGTGCCAGCAGCTTGTGGGGTGGGCTAAGCGGCCAGATTTACAATGAGCAGTTCTTC
CDR3 protein: CASSLWGGLSGQIYNEQFF

J gene: TRBJ2-1
clone size: .
V gene: TRBV28
D gene: TRBD1
CDR3 DNA: TGTGCCAGCAGTTTAATCTTGGGACAGCGGTTCTTC
CDR3 protein: CASSLILGQRFF

J gene: TRBJ1-5
clone size: few
V gene: TRBV30
D gene: .
CDR3 DNA: TGTGCCTGGAGTACGCAGGGAGGTCAGCCCCAGCATTTT
CDR3 protein: CAWSTQGGQPQHF

J gene: TRBJ1-3
clone size: few
V gene: TRBV6-1
D gene: .
CDR3 DNA: TGTGCCAGCAGCTCACTTGGCACCATATATTTT
CDR3 protein: CASSSLGTIYF

J gene: TRBJ1-4
clone size: .
V gene: TRBV6-1
D gene: TRBD1
CDR3 DNA: TGTGCCAGCAGAGACAGGGTCGGTGAAAAACTGTTTTTT
CDR3 protein: CASRDRVGEKLFF

J gene: TRBJ2-3
clone size: .
V gene: TRBV7-9
D gene: TRBD1
CDR3 DNA: TGTGCCAGCAGCGCGGGACAGGGACCAGATACGCAGTATTTT
CDR3 protein: CASSAGQGPDTQYF

J gene: TRBJ2-7
clone size: .
V gene: TRBV28
D gene: TRBD2
CDR3 DNA: TGTGCCAGCAGTGGGGGGTTTGCGGGAGGGCGCTACGAGCAGTACTTC
CDR3 protein: CASSGGFAGGRYEQYF

J gene: TRBJ1-2
clone size: .
V gene: TRBV5-1
D gene: .
CDR3 DNA: TGCGCCAGCAGCTTGGCCGGCAGGGGAGACTATGGCTACACCTTC
CDR3 protein: CASSLAGRGDYGYTF

J gene: TRBJ2-6
clone size: .
V gene: TRBV9
D gene: .
CDR3 DNA: TGTGCCAGCAGCGTAATTTCCGGGGCCAACGTCCTGACTTTC
CDR3 protein: CASSVISGANVLTF

J gene: TRBJ2-7
clone size: .
V gene: TRBV29-1
D gene: TRBD1
CDR3 DNA: TGCAGCGTTGCCCCAAGACAGGGGGGCTACGAGCAGTACTTC
CDR3 protein: CSVAPRQGGYEQYF